This is a list of T cell receptor beta chains from one sample in a study of identical twins. From the 5' RACE reads, TCRdb called clonotypes with MiXCR, one entry per CDR3 protein. The data contain 1.5 million to 2 million distinct CDR3 sequences, less than 35% of them singletons. The sequencing sample was made of cord blood. The receptors come from a newborn girl in good health. The CDR3 runs from the conserved cysteine through the conserved F or W. The order of the fields is D gene, J gene, clone size, V gene, CDR3 DNA, CDR3 protein. A D gene is named only where the DNA matches it firmly. Clone sizes are given selectively: once, few, many, or a class where the clone is expanded.

. | TRBJ2-5 | once | TRBV20-1 | TGCAGTGCCAGACGGGGGGCAAAAGGGACCCAGTACTTC | CSARRGAKGTQYF
. | TRBJ2-2 | . | TRBV3-1 | TGTGCCAGCAGCCAAGTGTGGACAGCAAACACCGGGGAGCTGTTTTTT | CASSQVWTANTGELFF
. | TRBJ1-5 | . | TRBV19 | TGTGCCAGTAGTAGGGAGACTCAGCCCGATCAGCCCCAGCATTTT | CASSRETQPDQPQHF
. | TRBJ1-5 | few | TRBV20-1 | TGCAGTGCTAGATCCCAGGGTTTGGGCAATCAGCCCCAGCATTTT | CSARSQGLGNQPQHF
TRBD2 | TRBJ2-7 | . | TRBV28 | TGTGCCAGCAGTCAGGGGACTAGCGGGAGGCACTACGAGCAGTACTTC | CASSQGTSGRHYEQYF
. | TRBJ2-1 | . | TRBV6-6 | TGTGCCAGCAGTCCTCGAGCCGGGGTTAGGAATGAGCAGTTCTTC | CASSPRAGVRNEQFF
TRBD2 | TRBJ2-1 | . | TRBV7-8 | TGTGCCAGCGGCGACCTAACTAGCGGGGTGACGGATGAGCAGTTCTTC | CASGDLTSGVTDEQFF
TRBD1 | TRBJ1-2 | few | TRBV7-6 | TGTGCCAGCAGCTTACTGGGGGGACAGGGAGATGGCTACACCTTC | CASSLLGGQGDGYTF
TRBD1 | TRBJ1-2 | few | TRBV5-6 | TGTGCCAGCAGCTTTTTGGATTCCAGGGGGAACTATGGCTACACCTTC | CASSFLDSRGNYGYTF
. | TRBJ2-2 | few | TRBV29-1 | TGCAGCGTTATACAGGGAGTGAACACCGGGGAGCTGTTTTTT | CSVIQGVNTGELFF
. | TRBJ2-5 | few | TRBV5-1 | TGCGCCAGCAGCCCGAGGGCCCAGCAAGAGACCCAGTACTTC | CASSPRAQQETQYF
. | TRBJ2-5 | . | TRBV20-1 | TGCAGTGCTAGTCCTACTAGATCCTGGGAGACCCAGTACTTC | CSASPTRSWETQYF
. | TRBJ2-1 | . | TRBV4-2 | TGTGCCAGCAGCCAACCGGCGGGCAATGAGCAGTTCTTC | CASSQPAGNEQFF
. | TRBJ2-1 | few | TRBV5-6 | TGTGCCAGCAGATCCGGACCCAGCTCCTACAATGAGCAGTTCTTC | CASRSGPSSYNEQFF
TRBD1 | TRBJ1-5 | few | TRBV20-1 | TGCAGTGCTAAACGGACAGGAGGGCAGCCCCAGCATTTT | CSAKRTGGQPQHF
. | TRBJ1-5 | . | TRBV27 | TGTGCCAGCAGACTCAGGGGTCAGGGCAATCAGCCCCAGCATTTT | CASRLRGQGNQPQHF
. | TRBJ1-4 | once | TRBV4-1 | TGCGCCAGCAGCCAAAAAAGGACAGAATTTAATGAAAAACTGTTTTTT | CASSQKRTEFNEKLFF
. | TRBJ2-3 | . | TRBV25-1 | TGTGCCAGCGTCGGGGCCGTAGCTAGCACAGATACGCAGTATTTT | CASVGAVASTDTQYF
. | TRBJ2-3 | many | TRBV10-3 | TGTGCCATCAGGAGGGACAAGAGCACAGATACGCAGTATTTT | CAIRRDKSTDTQYF
TRBD1 | TRBJ2-1 | few | TRBV28 | TGTGCCAGCAGTTTCTCCGGGACAGGGGTCAATGAGCAGTTCTTC | CASSFSGTGVNEQFF
TRBD2 | TRBJ2-1 | . | TRBV5-1 | TGCGCCAGCAGCTTCCTTGGGACTACCAATGAGCAGTTCTTC | CASSFLGTTNEQFF
. | TRBJ2-1 | once | TRBV10-3 | TGTGCCATCAGTGGGGGGGCAGGGGTGATTTACAATGAGCAGTTCTTC | CAISGGAGVIYNEQFF
. | TRBJ1-1 | . | TRBV4-2 | TGTGCCAGCAGCCAAGGGGTGGGTGGAAACACTGAAGCTTTCTTT | CASSQGVGGNTEAFF
. | TRBJ1-1 | many | TRBV5-1 | TGCGCCAGCAGCTGGGACGGGATGAACACTGAAGCTTTCTTT | CASSWDGMNTEAFF
. | TRBJ2-1 | few | TRBV11-2 | TGTGCCAGCAGCTTAACCCCTACCAGGGTGAATGAGCAGTTCTTC | CASSLTPTRVNEQFF
TRBD2 | TRBJ2-7 | few | TRBV9 | TGTGCCAGCAGCGTAGGTCCCGGGACTAGGACCTACGAGCAGTACTTC | CASSVGPGTRTYEQYF
. | TRBJ1-2 | . | TRBV7-8 | TGTGCCAGCAGCTCCCGGATTGGCCCCCAGTACTATGGCTACACCTTC | CASSSRIGPQYYGYTF
. | TRBJ2-7 | . | TRBV29-1 | TGCAGCGTTCGCGAGTTTAGGTACGAGCAGTACTTC | CSVREFRYEQYF
. | TRBJ1-2 | . | TRBV6-1 | TGTGCCAGCAGTGAACGGGGGGACGCCCTCCACACCTTC | CASSERGDALHTF
TRBD1 | TRBJ2-7 | few | TRBV4-2 | TGTGCCAGCAGCCTAATGGGACAGGGGATCAACGAGCAGTACTTC | CASSLMGQGINEQYF
TRBD1 | TRBJ1-1 | . | TRBV5-1 | TGCGCCAGCAGCGGTCCCGGGACAGAGAACACTGAAGCTTTCTTT | CASSGPGTENTEAFF
. | TRBJ2-1 | . | TRBV24-1 | TGTGCCACCAGTGATGGTTTAGAGAAGGAGCAGTTCTTC | CATSDGLEKEQFF
. | TRBJ2-3 | many | TRBV7-2 | TGTGCCAGCAGTTTGGGGGGAGGCGTGGATACGCAGTATTTT | CASSLGGGVDTQYF
TRBD1 | TRBJ2-7 | . | TRBV11-2 | TGTGCCAGCAGCTTAGAAGGGACAGGGAACCACGAGCAGTACTTC | CASSLEGTGNHEQYF
. | TRBJ2-3 | . | TRBV20-1 | TGCAGTGCTAGTCGACAGGTTCGCACAGATACGCAGTATTTT | CSASRQVRTDTQYF
TRBD1 | TRBJ1-2 | . | TRBV24-1 | TGTGCCACCAGTGATAATCCGGGACAGACAGGAGGCTACACCTTC | CATSDNPGQTGGYTF
. | TRBJ2-5 | once | TRBV5-1 | TGCGCCAGCAGCTCGGAGGGGGCTCAACAAGAGACCCAGTACTTC | CASSSEGAQQETQYF
. | TRBJ2-4 | . | TRBV2 | TGTGCCAGCAGTGAAGCTCCAGGGGTCGCCAAAAACATTCAGTACTTC | CASSEAPGVAKNIQYF
TRBD2 | TRBJ2-1 | . | TRBV7-9 | TGTGCCAGCAGCCCACTAGCGGGAGGGCCTAACAATGAGCAGTTCTTC | CASSPLAGGPNNEQFF
. | TRBJ2-5 | many | TRBV20-1 | TGCAGTGCTAACGAGGAGGAGACCCAGTACTTC | CSANEEETQYF
TRBD1 | TRBJ1-1 | few | TRBV6-6 | TGTGCCAGCAGTTCCGCGGGGGACAGTCGGTCGTGGGCTTTCTTT | CASSSAGDSRSWAFF
TRBD2 | TRBJ2-1 | few | TRBV7-9 | TGTGCCAGCAGTTCCGGGACTAGCGGGATGTCCTACAATGAGCAGTTCTTC | CASSSGTSGMSYNEQFF
. | TRBJ1-5 | . | TRBV27 | TGTGCCAGCAGTTTATCCTCAGGGGATTCCCAGCATTTT | CASSLSSGDSQHF
TRBD2 | TRBJ2-7 | . | TRBV4-2 | TGTGCCAGCAGCCAAGGGGGGACTAGCGGGGGTTACGAGCAGTACTTC | CASSQGGTSGGYEQYF
TRBD2 | TRBJ2-7 | . | TRBV12-3/TRBV12-4 | TGTGCCAGCAGTTTCCGACTAGCGGTTACCTACGAGCAGTACTTC | CASSFRLAVTYEQYF
. | TRBJ2-1 | . | TRBV6-2/TRBV6-3 | TGTGCCAGCAGTTACCGGGTCGGTGAGCAGTTCTTC | CASSYRVGEQFF
. | TRBJ2-1 | . | TRBV4-1 | TGCGCCAGCAGCCAAGATCCCGGTCTAGCAGGCTTCAATGAGCAGTTCTTC | CASSQDPGLAGFNEQFF
TRBD1 | TRBJ2-3 | few | TRBV5-1 | TGCGCCAGCGTCCCGGGACAGGGGGTTACCCACACAGATACGCAGTATTTT | CASVPGQGVTHTDTQYF
. | TRBJ2-7 | . | TRBV6-1 | TGTGCCAGCAGTGGACGACAGATCTCCTACGAGCAGTACTTC | CASSGRQISYEQYF